A single T cell receptor (beta chain) is shown here with its context. Its target is unknown. CDR1 is MNHNY, CDR2 SVGAGI, per germline (reference sequence). This CDR3 region has 12 residues. Trimming removed 5 bases from V and 5 bases from J, with 7 bases in between. The method was immunoSEQ multiplex PCR; TCRdb's version includes in-frame clones alone and lacks a portion of them. The sample includes some 29,000 clones, roughly 88% seen only once; the top ten take roughly 1.9%. The sample belongs to a study of tumor-infiltrating lymphocytes in localized non-small cell lung cancer. General study findings and limits: Tumors had more T cell infiltration than uninvolved lung, per TCRbeta sequencing and CD3 counts. Each assay used a separate piece of the same tissue.

This chain links TRBV6-6 with TRBJ1-5; D is unresolved. The material sequenced was lung tumor tissue. The clonotype was recovered from a human donor with non-small cell lung cancer. The CDR3 DNA reads TGTGCCAGCAGTCAGAATTATCAGCCCCAGCATTTT. It specifies CASSQNYQPQHF.